This TCR beta chain was sequenced during a study of control samples from healthy donors and cancer patients. Trimming removed 8 bases from V and 3 bases from J, with 18 bases in between. This CDR3 is built from 15 residues. CDR1 SEHNR and CDR2 FQNEAQ come from the germline V gene (reference sequence). Generated by immunoSEQ multiplex PCR, the TCRdb table keeps only in-frame clones and is missing some. Of 60,000 to 95,000 clones in the sample, approximately 84% were seen once. This chain connects TRBV7-9 to TRBJ2-3; D tentatively fits TRBD1 or TRBD2 (5 bases each). The specimen sequenced was blood. This TCR derives from a man aged 50 to 59 in good health. The CDR3 DNA follows: TGTGCCAGCGGAAGAACAGTGGGGGAGACAGATACGCAGTATTTT. It is translated as CASGRTVGETDTQYF.